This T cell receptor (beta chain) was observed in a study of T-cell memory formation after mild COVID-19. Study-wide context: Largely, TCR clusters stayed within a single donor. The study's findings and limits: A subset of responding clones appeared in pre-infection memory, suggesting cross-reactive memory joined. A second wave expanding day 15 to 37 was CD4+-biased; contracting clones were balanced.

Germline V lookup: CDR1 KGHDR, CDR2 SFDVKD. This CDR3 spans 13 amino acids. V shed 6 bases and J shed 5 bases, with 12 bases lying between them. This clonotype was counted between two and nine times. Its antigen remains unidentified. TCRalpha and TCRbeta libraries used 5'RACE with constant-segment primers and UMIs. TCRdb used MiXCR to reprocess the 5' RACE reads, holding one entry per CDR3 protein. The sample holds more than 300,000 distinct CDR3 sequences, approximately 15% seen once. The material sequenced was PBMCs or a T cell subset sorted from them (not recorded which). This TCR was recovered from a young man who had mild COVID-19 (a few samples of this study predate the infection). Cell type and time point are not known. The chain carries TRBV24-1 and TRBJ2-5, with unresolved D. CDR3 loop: CATSSTSGETQYF. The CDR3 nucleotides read TGTGCCACCAGTTCCACCTCCGGGGAGACCCAGTACTTC.